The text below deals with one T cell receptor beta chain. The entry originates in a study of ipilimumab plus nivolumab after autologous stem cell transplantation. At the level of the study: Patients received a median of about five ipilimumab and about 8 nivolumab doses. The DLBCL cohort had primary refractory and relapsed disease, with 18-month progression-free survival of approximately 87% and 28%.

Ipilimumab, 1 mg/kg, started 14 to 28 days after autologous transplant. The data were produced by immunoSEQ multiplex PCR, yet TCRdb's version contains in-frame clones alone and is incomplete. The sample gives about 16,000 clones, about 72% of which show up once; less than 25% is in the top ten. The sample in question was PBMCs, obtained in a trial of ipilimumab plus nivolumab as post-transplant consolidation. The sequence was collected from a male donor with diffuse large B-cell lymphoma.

CDR3 sequence: CASSGKGTSKSPGELFF. The CDR3 nucleotides read TGTGCCAGCAGCGGGAAGGGGACTAGTAAATCCCCCGGGGAGCTGTTTTTT. The chain combines TRBV5-6 with TRBJ2-2; TRBD2 aligns across 8 bases. Trimming at V came to 4 bases and at J to 6 bases, leaving 14 bases not matched to a gene. In germline, CDR1 is SGHDT, CDR2 YYEEEE. The CDR3 has 17 amino acids.